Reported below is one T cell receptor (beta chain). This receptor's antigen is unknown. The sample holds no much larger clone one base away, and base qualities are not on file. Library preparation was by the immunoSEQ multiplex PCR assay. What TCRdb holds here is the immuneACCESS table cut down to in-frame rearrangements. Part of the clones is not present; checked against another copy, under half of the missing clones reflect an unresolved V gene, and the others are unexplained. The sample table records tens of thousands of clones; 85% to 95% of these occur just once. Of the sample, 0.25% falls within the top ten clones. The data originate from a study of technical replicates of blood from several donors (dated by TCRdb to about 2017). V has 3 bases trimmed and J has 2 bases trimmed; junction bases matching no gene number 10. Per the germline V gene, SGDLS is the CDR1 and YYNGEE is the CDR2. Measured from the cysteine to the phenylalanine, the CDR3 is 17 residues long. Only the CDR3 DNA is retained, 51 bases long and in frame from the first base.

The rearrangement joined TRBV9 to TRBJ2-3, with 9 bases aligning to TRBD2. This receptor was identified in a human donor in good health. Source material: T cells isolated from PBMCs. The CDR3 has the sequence CASSAHIAGVYTDTQYF. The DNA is TGTGCCAGCAGCGCCCATATAGCGGGGGTCTACACAGATACGCAGTATTTT.